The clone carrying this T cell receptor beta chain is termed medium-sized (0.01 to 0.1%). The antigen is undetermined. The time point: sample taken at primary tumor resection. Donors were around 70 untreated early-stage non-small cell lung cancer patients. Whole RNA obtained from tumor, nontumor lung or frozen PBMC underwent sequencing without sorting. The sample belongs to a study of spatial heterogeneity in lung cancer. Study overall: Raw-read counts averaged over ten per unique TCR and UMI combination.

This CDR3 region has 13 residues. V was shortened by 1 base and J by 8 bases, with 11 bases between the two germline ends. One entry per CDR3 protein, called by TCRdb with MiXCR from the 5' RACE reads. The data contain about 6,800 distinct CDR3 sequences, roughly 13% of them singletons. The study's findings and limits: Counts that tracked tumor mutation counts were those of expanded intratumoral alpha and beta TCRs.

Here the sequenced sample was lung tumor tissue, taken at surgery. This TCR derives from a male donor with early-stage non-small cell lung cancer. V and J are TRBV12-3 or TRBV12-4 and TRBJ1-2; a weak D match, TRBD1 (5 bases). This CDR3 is CASSLGLQGGYTF. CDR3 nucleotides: TGTGCCAGCAGTTTAGGGCTGCAGGGCGGCTACACCTTC.